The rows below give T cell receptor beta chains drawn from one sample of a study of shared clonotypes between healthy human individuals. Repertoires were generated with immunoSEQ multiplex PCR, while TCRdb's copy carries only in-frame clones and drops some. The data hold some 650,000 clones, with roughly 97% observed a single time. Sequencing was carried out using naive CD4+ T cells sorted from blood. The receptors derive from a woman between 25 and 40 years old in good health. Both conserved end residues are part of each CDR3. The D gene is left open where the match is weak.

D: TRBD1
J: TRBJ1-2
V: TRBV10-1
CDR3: CASSDPGQGKSGYTF

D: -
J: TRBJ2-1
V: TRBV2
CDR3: CASTEFNEQFF

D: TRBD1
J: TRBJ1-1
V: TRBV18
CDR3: CASSPRDRFEAFF

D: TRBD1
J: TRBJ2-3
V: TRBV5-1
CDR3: CATIYGYRGDTQYF

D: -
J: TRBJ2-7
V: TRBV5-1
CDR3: CASSFRDLSYEQYF

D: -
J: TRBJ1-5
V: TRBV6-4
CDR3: CASSALPDGNQPQHF

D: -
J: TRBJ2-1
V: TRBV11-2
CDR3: CASRIDEGQYNEQFF

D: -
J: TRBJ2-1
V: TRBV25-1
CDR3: CASSDGRRSSYNEQFF

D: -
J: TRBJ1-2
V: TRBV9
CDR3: CASSVYPAAGYTF

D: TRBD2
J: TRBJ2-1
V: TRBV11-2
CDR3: CATGGYNEQFF

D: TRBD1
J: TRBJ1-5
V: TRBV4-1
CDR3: CASSHGTGRNQPQHF

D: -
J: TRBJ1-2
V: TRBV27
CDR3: CASRSGGNGYTF

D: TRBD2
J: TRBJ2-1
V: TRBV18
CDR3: CASSPRDSGSSYNEQFF

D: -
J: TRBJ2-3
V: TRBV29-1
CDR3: CSVALRLTDTQYF

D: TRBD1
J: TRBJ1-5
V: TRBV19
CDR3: CASSINSGTGGGQPQHF

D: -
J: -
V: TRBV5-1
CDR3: CASSLAVDPDEQYF

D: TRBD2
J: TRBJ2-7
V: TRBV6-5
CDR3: CASSKGGGRLYEQYF

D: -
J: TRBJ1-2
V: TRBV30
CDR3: CAWGLGYGYTF

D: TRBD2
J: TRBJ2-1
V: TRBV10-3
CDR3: CAISHPGASGNGDEQFF

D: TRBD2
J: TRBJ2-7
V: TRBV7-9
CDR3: CASSPGGRASYEQYF

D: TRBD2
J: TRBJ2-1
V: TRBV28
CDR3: CASSLRLAGVNEQFF

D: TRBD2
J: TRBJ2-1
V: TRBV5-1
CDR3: CASSRGTSGRNEQFF

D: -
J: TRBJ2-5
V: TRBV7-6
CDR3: CASSPVDRVETQYF